The 18 T cell receptor beta chains in this list originate from one sample, sequenced in a study of cytomegalovirus exposure and HLA in healthy donors. Primers: 60 Vbeta forward and 13 Jbeta reverse. Method: immunoSEQ multiplex PCR; TCRdb's copy keeps in-frame clones and lacks some. Of around 140,000 clones detected, approximately 9% appear once; the ten largest clones hold roughly 7.2%. Sample: PBMCs. These receptors were taken from a woman aged 40 to 50 in good health and CMV-seropositive.

The rearrangement joins TRBV27 to TRBJ1-2; 9 nucleotides line up with TRBD1. V shed 6 bases, J shed 6 bases, and the junction held 5 bases outside the gene matches. Germline CDR1 MNHEY, CDR2 SMNVEV (reference sequence). This CDR3 has 13 residues. CDR3 amino acids: CASSPGQGDGYTF. CDR3 sequence (DNA): TGTGCCAGCAGCCCGGGACAGGGAGATGGCTACACCTTC.

This clone came up a few times. V gene TRBV29-1 combines with J gene TRBJ2-7, with D possibly being TRBD1 (6 bases). The CDR3 runs 11 residues. CDR1 and CDR2 (germline): SQVTM, ANQGSEA. Trimming removed 6 bases at V and 7 bases at J, with 13 bases between. DNA for the CDR3: TGCAGCGTCGACCAGGGGTGGGAGCAGTACTTC. Its protein is CSVDQGWEQYF.

The sample holds a few counts of this clone. The chain links TRBV29-1 to TRBJ1-2; 7 nucleotides match TRBD1. CDR3 length equals 12 residues. Germline V CDR1 and CDR2: SQVTM, ANQGSEA. Germline trimming cut 3 bases from V and 4 bases from J; bases unmatched to any gene: 2. CDR3 protein: CSVDAGGYGYTF. The CDR3 coding sequence is TGCAGCGTTGACGCAGGGGGCTATGGCTACACCTTC. The variable domain in full, completed from reference TRBV29-1 and TRBJ1-2, reads SAVISQKPSRDICQRGTSLTIQCQVDSQVTMMFWYRQQPGQSLTLIATANQGSEATYESGFVIDKFPISRPNLTFSTLTVSNMSPEDSSIYLCSVDAGGYGYTFGSGTRLTVV.

This clone occurred many times. Sequence at one end of the junction differs from germline and may be a read error. V is TRBV12-5 and J is TRBJ2-1; D possibly corresponds to TRBD1 (6 bases). Germline V gene lookup returns CDR1 LGHNT and CDR2 FRNRAP. The CDR3 covers 12 residues. CDR3 protein: CASETGGHDRIF. CDR3 sequence (DNA): TGTGCTAGTGAAACTGGGGGCCACGACAGGATCTTC.

This clone occurred many times. V and J are TRBV5-6 and TRBJ2-7; 8 nucleotides agree with TRBD2. CDR3 length: 15 amino acids. CDR1 and CDR2 from the germline V gene are SGHDT and YYEEEE. V lost 3 bases, J lost 4 bases, and 9 bases stayed unmatched. CDR3 bases: TGTGCCAGCAGCTCGCCCGGGGGGGCTGATTACGAGCAGTACTTC. This codes for CASSSPGGADYEQYF.

Written as DNA, the CDR3 is TGTGCCAGCAGCGTAGGAGGCGGGGCCTCCTACAATGAGCAGTTCTTC. Translation: CASSVGGGASYNEQFF. V usage is TRBV9 and J usage is TRBJ2-1; weak D call: TRBD2 (6 bases). With 0 bases removed from V and 0 bases from J, the gap between germline ends came to 10 bases. CDR1 is SGDLS and CDR2 is YYNGEE in the germline V gene. The length of the CDR3 is 16 residues.

The chain uses TRBV5-4 and TRBJ2-5; D uncertain. The CDR3 length is 15 residues. CDR1 is SGHNT, CDR2 YYREEE, per germline (reference sequence). Trimming took off 0 bases at V and 9 bases at J, with 18 bases between the two ends. The CDR3 bases are TGTGCCAGCAGCTTGGACGGCGGATCTCGTCCGGCCCAGTACTTC. Its translation: CASSLDGGSRPAQYF.

Only a few counts were recorded for this clone. The chain couples TRBV5-1 to TRBJ1-2; 11 bases line up with TRBD1. This CDR3 is 15 amino acids long. V lost 5 bases, J lost 4 bases, and 7 bases stayed unmatched. Germline V gene data show CDR1 as SGHRS and CDR2 as YFSETQ. The CDR3 reads CASRPGTGGVYGYTF. CDR3 bases: TGCGCCAGCAGACCGGGGACAGGGGGAGTCTATGGCTACACCTTC.

The chain links TRBV2 to TRBJ1-6; D is unclear. CDR1 SNHLY and CDR2 FYNNEI come from the germline V gene. The CDR3 has 15 residues. Trimming removed 0 bases from V and 9 bases from J, with 12 bases in between. CDR3 sequence reads: CASSEAPGLFSPLHF. CDR3 nucleotide sequence: TGTGCCAGCAGTGAAGCGCCCGGACTCTTTTCACCCCTCCACTTT.

This chain uses TRBV4-3 with TRBJ2-2, with a possible D match to TRBD1 (5 bases). CDR3 length: 16 amino acids. Germline V gene lookup returns CDR1 LGHNA and CDR2 YSLEER. The ends were cut back, 8 bases at V and 3 bases at J, with 19 bases in the middle. CDR3 in DNA: TGCGCCAGCCGCCCGAATGTAGGCAGGGACACCGGGGAGCTGTTTTTT. Translation gives CASRPNVGRDTGELFF.

The V gene is TRBV27, the J gene TRBJ1-6, with 7 bases lining up with TRBD1. Trimming took 5 bases from V and 3 from J; bases not matched to a gene: 4. Germline loops: CDR1 MNHEY, CDR2 SMNVEV (reference sequence). The CDR3 extends over 15 amino acids. The CDR3 reads CASSPTGIYNSPLHF. DNA for the CDR3: TGTGCCAGCAGTCCGACAGGGATCTATAATTCACCCCTCCACTTT.

This clone was observed a handful of times. V gene TRBV2 combines with J gene TRBJ1-4, with a weak D call TRBD1 (5 bases). Germline V gene sequence: CDR1 SNHLY, CDR2 FYNNEI. This CDR3 spans 12 amino acids. V dropped 8 bases and J dropped 8 bases, with 12 bases sitting between them. CDR3 region: CASGQGWEKLFF. The DNA for the CDR3 is TGTGCCAGCGGGCAGGGATGGGAAAAACTGTTTTTT.

This clone occurred a few times. The gene calls are TRBV9 and TRBJ2-2; TRBD2 might be the D (5 bases). CDR1 is SGDLS, CDR2 YYNGEE, per germline. Deletions cut 0 bases from V and 6 bases from J, with 12 bases between. The length of the CDR3 is 15 residues. CDR3 bases: TGTGCCAGCAGCGTAGGTAGGACTTTCTCCGGGGAGCTGTTTTTT. It specifies CASSVGRTFSGELFF.

This clone has only a few counts. J is TRBJ2-3 and V is TRBV5-1, with D perhaps matching TRBD2 (5 bases). This CDR3 is built from 14 residues. Deletions cut 2 bases from V and 6 bases from J, with 13 bases between. Germline CDR1 SGHRS, CDR2 YFSETQ. In DNA form, the CDR3 reads TGCGCCAGCAGCTTAGGAGGAGTGGTGGATACGCAGTATTTT. This codes for CASSLGGVVDTQYF.

This clone turned up a few times. The chain joins TRBV7-6 to TRBJ1-6; D remains unclear. The CDR3 totals 17 residues. Deletions cut 1 base from V and 7 bases from J, with 17 bases between. Germline-derived CDR1 and CDR2 are SGHVS and FNYEAQ. CDR3 loop: CASSLEIGGPSNSPLHF. Here the CDR3 DNA reads TGTGCCAGCAGCTTAGAGATCGGAGGACCCTCAAATTCACCCCTCCACTTT.

The rearrangement joins TRBV5-1 to TRBJ1-1; TRBD1 might be the D (5 bases). Germline V gene data show CDR1 as SGHRS and CDR2 as YFSETQ. CDR3 length: 16 residues. Trimming stripped 6 bases from V and 3 bases from J, with 21 bases between. CDR3 nucleotides: TGCGCCAGCAACCCCCGGGGCGGAGCGGGAGACACTGAAGCTTTCTTT. Its translation: CASNPRGGAGDTEAFF.

This clone was counted a few times. The rearrangement joins TRBV4-1 to TRBJ1-4, with unresolved D. The germline gives CDR1 MGHRA, CDR2 YSYEKL. The length of the CDR3 is 15 residues. With 0 bases removed from V and 3 bases from J, the gap between germline ends came to 8 bases. CDR3 bases: TGCGCCAGCAGCCAAGATCCGGGATCTAATGAAAAACTGTTTTTT. Amino acids: CASSQDPGSNEKLFF.

This clone was counted only a few times. The rearrangement links TRBV5-1 to TRBJ2-3, with a possible D match to TRBD2 (5 bases). Germline V CDR1 and CDR2: SGHRS, YFSETQ. Deletions cut 5 bases from V and 4 bases from J, with 8 bases between. CDR3 length: 12 amino acids. The CDR3 nucleotides are TGCGCCAGCAGGGGAGAGGCAGATACGCAGTATTTT. Protein: CASRGEADTQYF.